This TCR beta chain was sequenced in a study of T cells in tumors after PD-1 blockade. The data were produced by immunoSEQ multiplex PCR, yet TCRdb's version contains in-frame clones alone and is incomplete. The sample yields 30,000 to 40,000 clones, around 80% seen once. Trimming took 0 bases from V and 1 from J; bases not matched to a gene: 2. Germline CDR1 MGHRA, CDR2 YSYEKL. This CDR3 spans 17 amino acids. The starting material was PBMCs, obtained before anti-PD-1 treatment. This receptor was taken from a human donor with basal cell carcinoma. The chain combines TRBV4-1 with TRBJ2-2; TRBD2 matches at 10 bases. In DNA form, the CDR3 reads TGCGCCAGCAGCCAAGAAGGGACTAGCGTGAACACCGGGGAGCTGTTTTTT. Its protein product is CASSQEGTSVNTGELFF.